The sequence of this T cell receptor beta chain was determined in a study of blood T cells in healthy people across ages. The study recruited healthy Caucasian donors from Russia who were aged about 6 to 90. Drawn from each donor were 8.5 to 10 milliliters of peripheral blood. Samples each yielded at least 5 micrograms of total RNA. PCR was performed a second time for roughly 7 to 11 cycles using a sample-barcoded 5' primer and a J-beta primer mix. At least 3 million CDR3-containing paired-end reads were obtained per sample. TCRdb passed the 5' RACE reads through MiXCR, listing each CDR3 protein once. The sample includes roughly 730,000 distinct CDR3 sequences, around 50% of them seen just once. Trimming removed 6 bases from V and 4 bases from J; junction bases left unmatched: 0. This CDR3 comprises 14 residues. The germline V gene encodes CDR1 SGHTA and CDR2 FQGNSA.

This receptor was identified in a man aged 35 to 55 in good health. Sequenced sample: blood. The chain has TRBV7-2 and TRBJ2-2; 12 nucleotides line up with TRBD2. The CDR3 sequence: CASRTSGSTGELFF. The DNA of the CDR3 is TGTGCCAGCAGGACTAGCGGGAGCACCGGGGAGCTGTTTTTT.